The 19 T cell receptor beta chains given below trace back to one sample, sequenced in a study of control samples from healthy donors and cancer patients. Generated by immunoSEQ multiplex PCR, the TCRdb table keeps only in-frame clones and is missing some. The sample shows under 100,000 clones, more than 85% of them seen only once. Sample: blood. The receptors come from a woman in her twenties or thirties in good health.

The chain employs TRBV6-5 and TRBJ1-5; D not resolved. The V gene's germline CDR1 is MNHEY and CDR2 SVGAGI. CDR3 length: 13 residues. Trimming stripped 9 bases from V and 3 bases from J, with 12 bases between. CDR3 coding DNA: TGTGCCAGGAACGGGGTTTTCAATCAGCCCCAGCATTTT. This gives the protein CARNGVFNQPQHF.

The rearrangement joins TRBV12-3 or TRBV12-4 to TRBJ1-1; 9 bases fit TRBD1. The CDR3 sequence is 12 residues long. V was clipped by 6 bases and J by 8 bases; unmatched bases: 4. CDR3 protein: CASSPDRGEAFF. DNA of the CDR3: TGTGCCAGCAGCCCGGACAGGGGAGAAGCTTTCTTT.

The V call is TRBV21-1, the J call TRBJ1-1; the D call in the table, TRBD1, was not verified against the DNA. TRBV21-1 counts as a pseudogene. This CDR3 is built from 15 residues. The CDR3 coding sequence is TGTGCCAGCAGCAAACTCCAGGGACAGAACACTGAAGCTTTCTTT. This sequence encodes CASSKLQGQNTEAFF.

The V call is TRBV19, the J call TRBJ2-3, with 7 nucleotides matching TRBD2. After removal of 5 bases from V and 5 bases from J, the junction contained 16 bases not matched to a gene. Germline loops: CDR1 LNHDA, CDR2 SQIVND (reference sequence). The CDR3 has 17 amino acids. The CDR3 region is CASSGPIVAGAKDTQYF. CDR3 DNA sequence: TGTGCCAGTAGTGGACCGATCGTTGCGGGAGCAAAAGATACGCAGTATTTT. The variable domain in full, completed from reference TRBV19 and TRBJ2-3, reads DGGITQSPKYLFRKEGQNVTLSCEQNLNHDAMYWYRQDPGQGLRLIYYSQIVNDFQKGDIAEGYSVSREKKESFPLTVTSAQKNPTAFYLCASSGPIVAGAKDTQYFGPGTRLTVL.

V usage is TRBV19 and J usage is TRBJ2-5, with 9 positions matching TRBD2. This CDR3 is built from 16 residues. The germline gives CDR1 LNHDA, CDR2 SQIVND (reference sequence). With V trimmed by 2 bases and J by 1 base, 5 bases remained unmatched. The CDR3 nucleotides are TGTGCCAGTAGTATAAGTAGCGGGGGCCCCCAAGAGACCCAGTACTTC. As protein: CASSISSGGPQETQYF.

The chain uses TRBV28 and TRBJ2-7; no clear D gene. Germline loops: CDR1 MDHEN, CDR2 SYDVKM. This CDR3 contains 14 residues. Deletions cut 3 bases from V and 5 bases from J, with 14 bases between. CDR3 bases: TGTGCCAGCAGTTTGGGCAGTAGGCGCGACGAGCAGTACTTC. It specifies CASSLGSRRDEQYF.

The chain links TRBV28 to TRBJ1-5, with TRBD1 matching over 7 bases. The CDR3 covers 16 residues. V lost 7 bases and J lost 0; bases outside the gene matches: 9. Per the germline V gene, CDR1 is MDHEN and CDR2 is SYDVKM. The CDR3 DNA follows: TGTGCCAGCATCCCTTGGGACAGAAATAGCAATCAGCCCCAGCATTTT. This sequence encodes CASIPWDRNSNQPQHF.

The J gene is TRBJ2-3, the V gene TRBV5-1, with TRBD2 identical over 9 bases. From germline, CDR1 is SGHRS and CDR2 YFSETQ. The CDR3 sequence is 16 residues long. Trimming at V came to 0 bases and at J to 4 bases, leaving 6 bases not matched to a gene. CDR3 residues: CASSLEAGGPPDTQYF. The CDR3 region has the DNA TGCGCCAGCAGCTTGGAGGCGGGAGGGCCGCCAGATACGCAGTATTTT.

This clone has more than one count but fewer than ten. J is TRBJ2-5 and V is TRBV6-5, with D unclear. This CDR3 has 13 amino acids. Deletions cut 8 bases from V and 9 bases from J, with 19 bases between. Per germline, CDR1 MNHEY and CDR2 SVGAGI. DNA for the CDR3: TGTGCCAGCGGGCGGACGGGTCTTTCAGCCCAGTACTTC. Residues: CASGRTGLSAQYF.

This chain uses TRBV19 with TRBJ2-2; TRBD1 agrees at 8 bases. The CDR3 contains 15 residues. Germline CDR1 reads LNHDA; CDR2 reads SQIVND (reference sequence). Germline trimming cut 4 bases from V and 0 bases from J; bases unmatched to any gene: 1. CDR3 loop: CASSTQGANTGELFF. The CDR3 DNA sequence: TGTGCCAGTAGTACACAGGGGGCGAACACCGGGGAGCTGTTTTTT.

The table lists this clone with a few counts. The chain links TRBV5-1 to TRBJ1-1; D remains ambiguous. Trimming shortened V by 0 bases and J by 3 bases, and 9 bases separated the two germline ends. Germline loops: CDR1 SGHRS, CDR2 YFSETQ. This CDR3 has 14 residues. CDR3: CASSLGQVHTEAFF. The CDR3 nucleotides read TGCGCCAGCAGCTTGGGGCAGGTCCACACTGAAGCTTTCTTT.

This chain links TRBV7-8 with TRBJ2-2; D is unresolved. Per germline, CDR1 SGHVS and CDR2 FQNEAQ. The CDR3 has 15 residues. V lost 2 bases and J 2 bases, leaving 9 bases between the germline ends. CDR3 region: CASSLLQTNTGELFF. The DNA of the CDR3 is TGTGCCAGCAGCTTACTCCAGACAAACACCGGGGAGCTGTTTTTT.

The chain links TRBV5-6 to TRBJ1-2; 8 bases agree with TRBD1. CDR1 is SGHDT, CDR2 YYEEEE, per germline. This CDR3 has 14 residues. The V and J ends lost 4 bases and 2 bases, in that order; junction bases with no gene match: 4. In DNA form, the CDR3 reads TGTGCCAGCAGCACGGACAGGGTAAACTATGGCTACACCTTC. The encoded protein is CASSTDRVNYGYTF.

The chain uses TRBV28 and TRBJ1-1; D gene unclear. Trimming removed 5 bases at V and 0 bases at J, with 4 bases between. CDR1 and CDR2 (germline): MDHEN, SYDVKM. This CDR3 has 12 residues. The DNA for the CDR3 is TGTGCCAGCAGTCAGATGAACACTGAAGCTTTCTTT. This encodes CASSQMNTEAFF.

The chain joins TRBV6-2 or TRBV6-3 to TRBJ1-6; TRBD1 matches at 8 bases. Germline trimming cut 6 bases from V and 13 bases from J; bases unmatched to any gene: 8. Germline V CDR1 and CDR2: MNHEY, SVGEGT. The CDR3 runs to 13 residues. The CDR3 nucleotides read TGTGCCAGCAGCCAGGGGACAGGACCGCCCCTCCACTTT. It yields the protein CASSQGTGPPLHF.

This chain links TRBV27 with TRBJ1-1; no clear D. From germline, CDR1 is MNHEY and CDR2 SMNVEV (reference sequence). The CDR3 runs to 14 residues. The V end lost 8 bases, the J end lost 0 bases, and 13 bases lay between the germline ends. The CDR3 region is CASYRAALNTEAFF. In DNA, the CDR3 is TGTGCCAGCTACCGGGCGGCACTGAACACTGAAGCTTTCTTT.

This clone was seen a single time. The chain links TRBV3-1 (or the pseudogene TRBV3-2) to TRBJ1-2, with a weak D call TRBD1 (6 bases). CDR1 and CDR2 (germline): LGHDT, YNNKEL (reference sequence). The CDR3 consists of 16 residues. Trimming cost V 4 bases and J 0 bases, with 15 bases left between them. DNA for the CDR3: TGTGCCAGCAGCCCCCGGAGGGGGGCTGCTAACTATGGCTACACCTTC. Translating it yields CASSPRRGAANYGYTF.

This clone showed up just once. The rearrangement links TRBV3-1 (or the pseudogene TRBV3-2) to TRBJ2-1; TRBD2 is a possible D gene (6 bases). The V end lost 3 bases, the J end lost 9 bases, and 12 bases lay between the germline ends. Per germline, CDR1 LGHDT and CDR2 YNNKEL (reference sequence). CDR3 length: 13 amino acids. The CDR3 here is CASSHPARGEQFF. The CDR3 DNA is TGTGCCAGCAGCCACCCAGCGCGGGGTGAGCAGTTCTTC.

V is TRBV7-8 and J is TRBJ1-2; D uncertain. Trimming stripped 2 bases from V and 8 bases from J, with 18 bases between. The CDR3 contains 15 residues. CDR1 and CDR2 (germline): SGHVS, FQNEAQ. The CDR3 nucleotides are TGTGCCAGCAGCTTAACTGGGTGGGGAGGAGGAGGCTACACCTTC. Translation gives CASSLTGWGGGGYTF.